Each of the 20 T cell receptor beta chains below was sequenced from the same sample in a study of CD8+CD57+ T cells in acquired aplastic anemia. Genomic DNA, the template, was used for profiling of the TCR beta VDJ and CDR3. TCRdb used MiXCR to reprocess the reads, holding one entry per CDR3 protein. The repertoire consists of roughly 61,000 distinct CDR3 sequences, with about 50% occurring once and the leading ten covering roughly 2.5%. The sample was sorted CD4+, CD8+, or CD8+CD57+ T cells (not recorded which) from PBMCs. The receptors here all came from a human donor in good health, serving as a control.

The chain recombines TRBV11-2 with TRBJ2-2; tentatively, D is TRBD2 (6 bases). Germline V gene lookup returns CDR1 SGHAT and CDR2 FQNNGV. The length of the CDR3 is 13 residues. Trimming took off 0 bases at V and 8 bases at J, with 7 bases between the two ends. CDR3 protein: CASSLDLAGELFF. CDR3 coding DNA: TGTGCCAGCAGCTTAGATCTAGCGGGGGAGCTGTTTTTT.

This clonotype showed up many times. The rearrangement uses TRBV27 and TRBJ1-6, with D possibly being TRBD1 (5 bases). CDR3 length: 14 amino acids. CDR1 MNHEY and CDR2 SMNVEV come from the germline V gene (reference sequence). V was clipped by 5 bases and J by 8 bases, with 13 bases between them. The CDR3 bases are TGTGCCAGCAGTACCGGGACCAAGGATTCACCCCTCCACTTT. Translated, it gives CASSTGTKDSPLHF.

This clonotype is medium-sized. This chain uses TRBV19 with TRBJ1-5; maybe TRBD1 (6 bases). CDR1 is LNHDA, CDR2 SQIVND, per germline (reference sequence). The CDR3 is made up of 13 amino acids. With 6 bases removed from V and 6 bases from J, the gap between germline ends came to 12 bases. CDR3 loop: CASRAGQSQPQHF. CDR3 nucleotide sequence: TGTGCCAGTAGAGCGGGACAAAGTCAGCCCCAGCATTTT.

This clonotype has only a few counts. The gene calls are TRBV29-1 and TRBJ1-2; D ambiguous. Trimming removed 2 bases from V and 7 bases from J, with 8 bases in between. Germline assignment: CDR1 SQVTM and CDR2 ANQGSEA. The CDR3 length is 11 residues. The CDR3 protein is CSVEWSSGYTF. The CDR3 DNA sequence: TGCAGCGTTGAATGGTCGTCTGGCTACACCTTC.

This clonotype has ten or more counts. CDR3 amino acids: CASSVPDRLNEKLFF. The CDR3 nucleotides read TGTGCCAGCAGCGTACCCGACAGGCTTAATGAAAAACTGTTTTTT. The chain links TRBV9 to TRBJ1-4, with TRBD1 as a possible D gene (6 bases). V lost 1 base, J lost 4 bases, and 11 bases lay in between. The CDR3 runs 15 residues. The germline V gene has CDR1 SGDLS and CDR2 YYNGEE.

This clonotype was detected ten times or more. This rearrangement joins TRBV9 to TRBJ1-5, with a weak D call TRBD1 (5 bases). Trimming stripped 3 bases from V and 8 bases from J, with 15 bases between. From germline, CDR1 is SGDLS and CDR2 YYNGEE. The CDR3 loop spans 14 amino acids. CDR3 DNA sequence: TGTGCCAGCAGCGGGGGTCCAGGGACTGAGCCCCAGCATTTT. It translates to CASSGGPGTEPQHF.

This clonotype counts as medium-sized. The chain uses TRBV29-1 and TRBJ1-2; D not resolved. CDR3 length equals 13 residues. V lost 1 base and J lost 3, with 9 bases in between. Germline lookup yields CDR1 SQVTM and CDR2 ANQGSEA. The CDR3 here is CSVEGTGDYGYTF. As DNA, the CDR3 is TGCAGCGTTGAAGGGACGGGTGACTATGGCTACACCTTC.

This chain joins TRBV20-1 and TRBJ2-7; D not certain. Trimming took off 6 bases at V and 3 bases at J, with 9 bases between the two ends. Germline V gene sequence: CDR1 DFQATT, CDR2 SNEGSKA (reference sequence). This CDR3 is built from 11 residues. As DNA, the CDR3 is TGCAGTGCCCCCTTTTACTACGAGCAGTACTTC. Amino acid sequence: CSAPFYYEQYF.

A few counts support this clonotype. This chain uses TRBV5-1 with TRBJ2-5, with D hard to call. Germline V gene lookup returns CDR1 SGHRS and CDR2 YFSETQ. Trimming left V 0 bases short and J 7 bases short, with 4 bases between. The CDR3 has 11 residues. CDR3 coding DNA: TGCGCCAGCAGCTTGGCAGGGACCCAGTACTTC. The encoded protein is CASSLAGTQYF.

The CDR3 reads CASGQGSDTQYF. The DNA for the CDR3 is TGTGCCAGTGGACAGGGGAGTGATACGCAGTATTTT. The chain employs TRBV19 and TRBJ2-3; 9 nucleotides agree with TRBD1. The CDR3 has 12 residues. V dropped 8 bases and J dropped 6; count of bases not matched to a gene: 3. Germline V gene data show CDR1 as LNHDA and CDR2 as SQIVND (reference sequence).

This clonotype was seen at least ten times. The J gene is TRBJ1-4, the V gene TRBV11-2, with TRBD1 matching 9 bases. This CDR3 has 18 amino acids. Looked up from germline, CDR1 is SGHAT and CDR2 is FQNNGV. V trimming: 1 base; J trimming: 5 bases; junction bases outside the gene matches: 11. This CDR3 reads CASSLGPRGQGRNEKLFF. CDR3 nucleotides: TGTGCCAGCAGCTTAGGCCCGAGAGGACAGGGGCGGAATGAAAAACTGTTTTTT.

As for this clonotype: At one end, the junction sequence differs from germline, possibly due to a read error. The V gene is TRBV15, the J gene TRBJ2-7; a possible D gene is TRBD1 (6 bases). Germline V gene lookup returns CDR1 LNHNV and CDR2 YYDKDF (reference sequence). The CDR3 has 14 amino acids. CDR3: CATSRDRINNEQYF. CDR3 nucleotide sequence: TGTGCCACCAGCCGAGACAGGATAAACAACGAGCAGTACTTC.

This clonotype was observed a single time. Germline and junction disagree at one end, which may indicate a read error. The chain joins TRBV19 to TRBJ2-7, with 12 bases that match TRBD2. This CDR3 has 12 residues. Germline values: CDR1 LNHDA, CDR2 SQIVND (reference sequence). In DNA, the CDR3 is TGTGCTAGTACTAGCGGGAGGAGCGAGCAGTACTTC. As protein: CASTSGRSEQYF.

CDR3 sequence (DNA): TGTGCCAGCAGGGTTGCCAGAAAATATTACGAGCAGTACTTC. Translated, it gives CASRVARKYYEQYF. This chain joins TRBV2 and TRBJ2-7; D is unresolved. Trimming left V 6 bases short and J 4 bases short, with 16 bases between. Germline assignment: CDR1 SNHLY and CDR2 FYNNEI. The CDR3 spans 14 residues.

In its sample, this clonotype was seen many times. The gene calls are TRBV19 and TRBJ1-2; the D gene is possibly TRBD1 (6 bases). Trimming pared 7 bases from V and 4 bases from J, leaving 22 bases between. The CDR3 runs to 16 residues. CDR1 is LNHDA and CDR2 is SQIVND in the germline V gene (reference sequence). The CDR3 here is CASTPTPGADRYGYTF. In nucleotides, the CDR3 is TGTGCCAGTACCCCAACCCCAGGGGCCGACCGCTATGGCTACACCTTC.

By its share, this clonotype is medium-sized. This CDR3 is CASTGSTNYGYTF. CDR3 bases: TGTGCCAGCACTGGTAGTACTAACTATGGCTACACCTTC. This sequence joins TRBV25-1 and TRBJ1-2; the D is unclear. Trimming shortened V by 7 bases and J by 0 bases, and 9 bases separated the two germline ends. Germline CDR1 reads MGHDK; CDR2 reads SYGVNS. The CDR3 sequence is 13 residues long.

The table lists this clonotype with a few counts. The V call is TRBV30, the J call TRBJ2-2, with 8 nucleotides matching TRBD2. This CDR3 region has 14 residues. After removal of 4 bases from V and 6 bases from J, the junction contained 7 bases not matched to a gene. CDR1 is GTSNPN, CDR2 SVGIG, per germline (reference sequence). CDR3 DNA sequence: TGTGCCTGGACCGGACTAGCCTGGTCCGGGGAGCTGTTTTTT. Protein: CAWTGLAWSGELFF.

This clonotype appeared a single time. This chain joins TRBV20-1 and TRBJ1-1; D is unclear. The length of the CDR3 is 14 residues. Germline loops: CDR1 DFQATT, CDR2 SNEGSKA (reference sequence). The V end lost 2 bases, the J end lost 5 bases, and 15 bases lay between the germline ends. The CDR3 DNA reads TGCAGTGCTAGACGGCCCAGGTTGAGGACTGAAGCTTTCTTT. Protein sequence: CSARRPRLRTEAFF.

This clonotype was picked up many times. This sequence joins TRBV6-1 and TRBJ1-5; D is uncertain. Looked up from germline, CDR1 is MNHNS and CDR2 is SASEGT. V was pared by 2 bases and J by 0 bases, with 20 bases between. There are 19 residues in the CDR3. As DNA, the CDR3 is TGTGCCAGCAGTGAACAGGCTACAGTCTTATTCTATAGCAATCAGCCCCAGCATTTT. Protein: CASSEQATVLFYSNQPQHF.

This clonotype was counted at least ten times. This chain connects TRBV5-4 to TRBJ1-4; a possible D gene is TRBD1 (6 bases). Germline loops: CDR1 SGHNT, CDR2 YYREEE (reference sequence). The CDR3 runs to 14 residues. The V end lost 2 bases, the J end lost 3 bases, and 8 bases lay between the germline ends. The CDR3, as DNA: TGTGCCAGCAGCTTCGGGGGCCCTAATGAAAAACTGTTTTTT. This translates into CASSFGGPNEKLFF.